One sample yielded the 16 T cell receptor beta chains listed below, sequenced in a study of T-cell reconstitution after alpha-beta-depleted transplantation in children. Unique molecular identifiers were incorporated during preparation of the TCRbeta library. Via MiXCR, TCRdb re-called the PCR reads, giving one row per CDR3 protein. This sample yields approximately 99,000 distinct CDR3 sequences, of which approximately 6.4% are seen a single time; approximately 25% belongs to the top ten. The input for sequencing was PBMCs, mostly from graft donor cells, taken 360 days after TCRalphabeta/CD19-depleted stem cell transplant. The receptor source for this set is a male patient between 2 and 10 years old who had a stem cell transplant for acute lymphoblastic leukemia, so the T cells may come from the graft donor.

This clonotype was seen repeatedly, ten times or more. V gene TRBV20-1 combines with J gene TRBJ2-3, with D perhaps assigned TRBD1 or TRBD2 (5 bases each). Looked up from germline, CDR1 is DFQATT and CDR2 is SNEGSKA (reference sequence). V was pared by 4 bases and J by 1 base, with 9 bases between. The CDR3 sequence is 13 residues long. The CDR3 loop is CSATRDGTDTQYF. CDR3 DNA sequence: TGCAGTGCTACCCGGGACGGCACAGATACGCAGTATTTT.

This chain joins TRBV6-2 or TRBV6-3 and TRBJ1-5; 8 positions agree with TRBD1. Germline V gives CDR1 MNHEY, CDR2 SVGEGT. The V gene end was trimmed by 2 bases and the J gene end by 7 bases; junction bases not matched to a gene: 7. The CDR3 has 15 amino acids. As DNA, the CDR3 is TGTGCCAGCAGTTACGCACAGGGGGGGCGCCAGCCCCAGCATTTT. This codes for CASSYAQGGRQPQHF.

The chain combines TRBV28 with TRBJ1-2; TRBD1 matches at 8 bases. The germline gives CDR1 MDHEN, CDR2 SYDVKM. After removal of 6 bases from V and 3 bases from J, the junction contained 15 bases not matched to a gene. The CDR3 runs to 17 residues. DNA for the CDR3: TGTGCCAGCAGACCTACAGGGGGATTGTGGCCTCACTATGGCTACACCTTC. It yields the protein CASRPTGGLWPHYGYTF.

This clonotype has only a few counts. The CDR3 DNA sequence: TGCAGTGCTGGATCACCGGGACAGGGAGTTTCGGAGCAGTACTTC. Protein product: CSAGSPGQGVSEQYF. V and J are TRBV20-1 and TRBJ2-7, with 9 positions matching TRBD1. This CDR3 spans 15 amino acids. Germline loops: CDR1 DFQATT, CDR2 SNEGSKA (reference sequence). The V and J ends lost 5 bases and 7 bases, in that order; junction bases with no gene match: 15.

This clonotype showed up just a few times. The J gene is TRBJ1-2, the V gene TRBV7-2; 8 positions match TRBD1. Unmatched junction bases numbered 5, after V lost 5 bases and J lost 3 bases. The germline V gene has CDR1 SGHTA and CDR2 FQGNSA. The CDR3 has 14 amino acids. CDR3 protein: CASSLTTGDYGYTF. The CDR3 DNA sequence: TGTGCCAGCAGCCTTACGACAGGGGACTATGGCTACACCTTC.

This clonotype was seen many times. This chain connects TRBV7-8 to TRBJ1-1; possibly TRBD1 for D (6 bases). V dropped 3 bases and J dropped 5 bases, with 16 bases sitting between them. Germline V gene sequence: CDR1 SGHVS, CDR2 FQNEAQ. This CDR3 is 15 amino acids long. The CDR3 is CASSLRTEPRTEAFF. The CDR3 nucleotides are TGTGCCAGCAGCTTGAGGACAGAACCGAGGACTGAAGCTTTCTTT.

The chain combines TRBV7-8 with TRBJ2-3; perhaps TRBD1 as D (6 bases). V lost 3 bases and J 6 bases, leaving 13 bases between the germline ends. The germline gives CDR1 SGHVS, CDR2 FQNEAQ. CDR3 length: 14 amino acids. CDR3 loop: CASSFWGPGDTQYF. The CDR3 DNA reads TGTGCCAGCAGCTTCTGGGGGCCGGGCGATACGCAGTATTTT.

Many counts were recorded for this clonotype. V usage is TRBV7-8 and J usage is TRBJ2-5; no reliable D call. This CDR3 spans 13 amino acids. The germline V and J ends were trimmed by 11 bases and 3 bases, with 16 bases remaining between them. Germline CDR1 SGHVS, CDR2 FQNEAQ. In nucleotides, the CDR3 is TGTGCCTGGGCAAAAAAGGGCGAAGAGACCCAGTACTTC. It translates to CAWAKKGEETQYF.

In nucleotides, the CDR3 is TGTGAACCCACAGGGTTAAGGGGGAACAATGAGCAGTTCTTC. Translated, it gives CEPTGLRGNNEQFF. This chain links TRBV12-5 with TRBJ2-1, with a weak D call TRBD1 (6 bases). Germline lookup yields CDR1 LGHNT and CDR2 FRNRAP. This CDR3 comprises 14 residues.

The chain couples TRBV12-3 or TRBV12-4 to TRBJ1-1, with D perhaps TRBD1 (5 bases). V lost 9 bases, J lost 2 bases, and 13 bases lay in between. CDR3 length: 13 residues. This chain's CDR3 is CASGKGANTEAFF. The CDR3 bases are TGTGCCAGTGGGAAAGGGGCAAACACTGAAGCTTTCTTT.

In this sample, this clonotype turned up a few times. The CDR3 DNA follows: TGTGCCAGCAGCGTAGGAGGGGGCGCGAGTGAAAAACTGTTTTTT. Protein product: CASSVGGGASEKLFF. The chain couples TRBV9 to TRBJ1-4, with TRBD1 identical over 7 bases. Germline lookup yields CDR1 SGDLS and CDR2 YYNGEE. The ends lost 0 bases at V and 7 bases at J; junction bases unmatched: 6. This CDR3 has 15 residues.

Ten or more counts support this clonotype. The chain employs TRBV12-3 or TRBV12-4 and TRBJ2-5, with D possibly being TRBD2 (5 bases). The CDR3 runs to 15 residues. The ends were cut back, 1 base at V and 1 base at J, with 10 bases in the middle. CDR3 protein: CASSLGTVIQETQYF. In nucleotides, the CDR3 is TGTGCCAGCAGTTTAGGGACTGTGATCCAAGAGACCCAGTACTTC.

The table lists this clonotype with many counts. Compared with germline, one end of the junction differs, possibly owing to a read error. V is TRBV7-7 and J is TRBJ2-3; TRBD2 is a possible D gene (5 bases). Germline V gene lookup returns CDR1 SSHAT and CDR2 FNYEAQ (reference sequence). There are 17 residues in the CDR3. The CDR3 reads CASSLEKERPGGDTQYF. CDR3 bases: TGTGCTAGCAGCTTAGAGAAGGAACGGCCCGGAGGAGATACGCAGTATTTT.

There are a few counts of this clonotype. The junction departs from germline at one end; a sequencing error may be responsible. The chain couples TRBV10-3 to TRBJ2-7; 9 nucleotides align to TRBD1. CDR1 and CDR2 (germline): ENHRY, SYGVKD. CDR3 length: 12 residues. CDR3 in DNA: TGTGCCATCAGCGCGGACAGGGGAACCCCCGTCTTC. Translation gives CAISADRGTPVF.

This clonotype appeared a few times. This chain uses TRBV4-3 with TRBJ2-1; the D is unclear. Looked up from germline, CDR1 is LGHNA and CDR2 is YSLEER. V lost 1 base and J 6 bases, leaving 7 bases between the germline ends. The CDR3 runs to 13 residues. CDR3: CASSQVLPNEQFF. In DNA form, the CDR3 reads TGCGCCAGCAGCCAAGTCCTCCCCAATGAGCAGTTCTTC.

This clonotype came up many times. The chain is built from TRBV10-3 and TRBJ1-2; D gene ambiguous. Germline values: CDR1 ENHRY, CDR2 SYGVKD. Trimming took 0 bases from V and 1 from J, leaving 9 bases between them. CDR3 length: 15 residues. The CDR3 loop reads CAISESQRFNYGYTF. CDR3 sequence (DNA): TGTGCCATCAGTGAGTCGCAGAGGTTTAACTATGGCTACACCTTC.